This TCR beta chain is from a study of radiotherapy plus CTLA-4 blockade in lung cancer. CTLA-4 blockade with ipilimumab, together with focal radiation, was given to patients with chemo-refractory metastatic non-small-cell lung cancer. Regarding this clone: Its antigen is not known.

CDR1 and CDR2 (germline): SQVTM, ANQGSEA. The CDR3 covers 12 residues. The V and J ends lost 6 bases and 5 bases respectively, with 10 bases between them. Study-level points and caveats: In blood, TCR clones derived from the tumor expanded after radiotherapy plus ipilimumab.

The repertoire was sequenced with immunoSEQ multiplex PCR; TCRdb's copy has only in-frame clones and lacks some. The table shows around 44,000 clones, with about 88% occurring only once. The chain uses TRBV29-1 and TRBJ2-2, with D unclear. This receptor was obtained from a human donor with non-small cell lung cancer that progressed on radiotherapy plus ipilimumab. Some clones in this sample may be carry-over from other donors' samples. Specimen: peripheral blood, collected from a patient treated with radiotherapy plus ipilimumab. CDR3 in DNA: TGCAGCGTGGCGCCACTAACCGGGGAGCTGTTTTTT. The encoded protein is CSVAPLTGELFF.